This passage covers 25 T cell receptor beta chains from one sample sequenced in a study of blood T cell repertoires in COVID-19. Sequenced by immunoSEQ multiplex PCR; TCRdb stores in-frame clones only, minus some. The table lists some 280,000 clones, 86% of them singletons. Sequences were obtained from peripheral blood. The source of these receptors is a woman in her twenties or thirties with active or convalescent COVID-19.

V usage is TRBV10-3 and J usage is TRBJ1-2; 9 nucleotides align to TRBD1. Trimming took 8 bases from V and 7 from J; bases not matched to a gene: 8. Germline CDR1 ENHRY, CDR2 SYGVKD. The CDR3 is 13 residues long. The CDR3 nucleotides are TGTGCCATCCGTGTAGGGACAGGGTTTGGCTACACCTTC. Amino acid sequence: CAIRVGTGFGYTF.

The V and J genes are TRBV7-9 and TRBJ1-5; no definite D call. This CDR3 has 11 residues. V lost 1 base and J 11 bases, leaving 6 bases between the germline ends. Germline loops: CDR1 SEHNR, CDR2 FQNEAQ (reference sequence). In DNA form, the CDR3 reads TGTGCCAGCAGCTTAGACGGGGCCCAGCATTTT. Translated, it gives CASSLDGAQHF.

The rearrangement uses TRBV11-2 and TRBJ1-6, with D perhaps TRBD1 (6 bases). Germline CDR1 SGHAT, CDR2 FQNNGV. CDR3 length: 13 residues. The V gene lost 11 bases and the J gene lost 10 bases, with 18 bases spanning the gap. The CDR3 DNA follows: TGTGCCCCTATACCCAGGGGAGGGTCACCCCTCCACTTT. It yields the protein CAPIPRGGSPLHF.

The CDR3 DNA follows: TGTGCCAGCAGTCTCCGGGACAGGGGAGGCAATGAGCAGTTCTTC. Translation: CASSLRDRGGNEQFF. The gene calls are TRBV6-6 and TRBJ2-1, with 10 positions matching TRBD1. Germline loops: CDR1 MNHNY, CDR2 SVGAGI (reference sequence). This CDR3 is 15 amino acids long. V shed 5 bases, J shed 6 bases, and the junction held 7 bases outside the gene matches.

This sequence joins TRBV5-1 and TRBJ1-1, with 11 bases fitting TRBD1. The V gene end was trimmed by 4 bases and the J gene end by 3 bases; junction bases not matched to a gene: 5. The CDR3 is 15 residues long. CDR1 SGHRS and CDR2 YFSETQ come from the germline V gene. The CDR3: CASSPWDRGDTEAFF. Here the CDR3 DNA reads TGCGCCAGCAGCCCCTGGGACAGGGGGGACACTGAAGCTTTCTTT.

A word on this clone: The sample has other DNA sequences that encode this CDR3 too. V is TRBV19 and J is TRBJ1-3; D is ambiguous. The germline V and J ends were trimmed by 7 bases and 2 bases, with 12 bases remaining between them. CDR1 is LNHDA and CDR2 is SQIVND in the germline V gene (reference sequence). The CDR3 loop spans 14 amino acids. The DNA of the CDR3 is TGTGCCAGTATTGGTCAGAGGGCTGGAAACACCATATATTTT. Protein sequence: CASIGQRAGNTIYF.

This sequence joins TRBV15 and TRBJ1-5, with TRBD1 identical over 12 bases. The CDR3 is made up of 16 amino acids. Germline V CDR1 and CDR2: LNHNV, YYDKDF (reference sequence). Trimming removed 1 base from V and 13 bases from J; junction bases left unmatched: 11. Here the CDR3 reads CATSRGLGTGGYKQHF. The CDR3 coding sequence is TGTGCCACCAGCAGAGGGCTGGGGACAGGGGGCTACAAACAGCATTTT.

The CDR3 DNA follows: TGTGCCAGCAGTTCTCGGACAGGGTATCGGAATGAAAAACTGTTTTTT. Its protein is CASSSRTGYRNEKLFF. The genes are TRBV28 and TRBJ1-4; 8 bases fit TRBD1. The CDR3 has 16 amino acids. The ends lost 4 bases at V and 5 bases at J; junction bases unmatched: 9. Germline V lookup: CDR1 MDHEN, CDR2 SYDVKM.

For the CDR3, the DNA is TGTGCCAGCAGCTGGGCGCAAGAGACCCAGTACTTC. Translated, it gives CASSWAQETQYF. J is TRBJ2-5 and V is TRBV5-4; unclear D gene. Germline V lookup: CDR1 SGHNT, CDR2 YYREEE (reference sequence). The CDR3 loop spans 12 amino acids. V was clipped by 3 bases and J by 2 bases, with 5 bases between them. The complete variable domain, with remaining parts taken from reference TRBV5-4 and TRBJ2-5, reads ETGVTQSPTHLIKTRGQQVTLRCSSQSGHNTVSWYQQALGQGPQFIFQYYREEENGRGNFPPRFSGLQFPNYSSELNVNALELDDSALYLCASSWAQETQYFGPGTRLLVL.

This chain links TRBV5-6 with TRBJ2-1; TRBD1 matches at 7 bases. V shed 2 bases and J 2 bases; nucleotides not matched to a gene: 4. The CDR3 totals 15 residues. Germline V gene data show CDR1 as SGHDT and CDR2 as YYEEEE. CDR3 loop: CASSFRGGAYNEQFF. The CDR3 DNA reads TGTGCCAGCAGCTTTAGAGGGGGCGCCTACAATGAGCAGTTCTTC. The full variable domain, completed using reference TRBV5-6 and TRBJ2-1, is DAGVTQSPTHLIKTRGQQVTLRCSPKSGHDTVSWYQQALGQGPQFIFQYYEEEERQRGNFPDRFSGHQFPNYSSELNVNALLLGDSALYLCASSFRGGAYNEQFFGPGTRLTVL.

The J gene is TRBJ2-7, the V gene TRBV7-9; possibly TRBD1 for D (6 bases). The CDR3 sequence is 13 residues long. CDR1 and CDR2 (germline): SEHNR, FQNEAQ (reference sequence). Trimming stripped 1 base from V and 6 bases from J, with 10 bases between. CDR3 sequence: CASSLEAGAEQYF. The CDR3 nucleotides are TGTGCCAGCAGCTTAGAGGCAGGGGCCGAGCAGTACTTC.

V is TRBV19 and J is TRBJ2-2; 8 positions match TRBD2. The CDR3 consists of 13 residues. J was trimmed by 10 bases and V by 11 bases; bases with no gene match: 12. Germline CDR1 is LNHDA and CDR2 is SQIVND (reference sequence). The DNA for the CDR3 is TGTGCCTCGCGGGGGCGGGGGGCCTCGGAGCTGTTTTTT. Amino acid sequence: CASRGRGASELFF.

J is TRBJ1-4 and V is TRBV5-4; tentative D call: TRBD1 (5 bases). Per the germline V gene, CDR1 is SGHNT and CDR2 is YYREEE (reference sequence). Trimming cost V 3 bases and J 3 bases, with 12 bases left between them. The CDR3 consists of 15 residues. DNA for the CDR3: TGTGCCAGCAGCTCCCGGGGGACTTCTAATGAAAAACTGTTTTTT. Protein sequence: CASSSRGTSNEKLFF.

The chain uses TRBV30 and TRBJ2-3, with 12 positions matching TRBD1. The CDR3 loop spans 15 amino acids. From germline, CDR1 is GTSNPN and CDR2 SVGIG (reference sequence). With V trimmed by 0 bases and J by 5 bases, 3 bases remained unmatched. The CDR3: CAWSVGTGGQDTQYF. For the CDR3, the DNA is TGTGCCTGGAGTGTCGGGACAGGGGGCCAAGATACGCAGTATTTT.

CDR3 DNA sequence: TGTGCCAGCAGTTCTACAGGGGGTCAGCCCCAGCATTTT. It codes for CASSSTGGQPQHF. The chain couples TRBV12-3 or TRBV12-4 to TRBJ1-5; 8 nucleotides agree with TRBD1. This CDR3 has 13 amino acids. J gave up 6 bases and V 4 bases, and 2 bases lay outside the gene matches.

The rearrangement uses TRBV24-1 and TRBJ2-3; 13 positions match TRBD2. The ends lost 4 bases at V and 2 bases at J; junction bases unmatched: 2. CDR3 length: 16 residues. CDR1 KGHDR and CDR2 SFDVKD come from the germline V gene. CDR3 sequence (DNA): TGTGCCACCAGTGACGGGACTAGCGGGGCCACAGATACGCAGTATTTT. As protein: CATSDGTSGATDTQYF.

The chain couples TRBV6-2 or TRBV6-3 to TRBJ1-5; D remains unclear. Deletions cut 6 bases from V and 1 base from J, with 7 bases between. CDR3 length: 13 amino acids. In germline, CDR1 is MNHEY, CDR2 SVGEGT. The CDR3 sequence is CASSPSSNQPQHF. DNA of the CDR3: TGTGCCAGCAGCCCAAGCAGCAATCAGCCCCAGCATTTT.

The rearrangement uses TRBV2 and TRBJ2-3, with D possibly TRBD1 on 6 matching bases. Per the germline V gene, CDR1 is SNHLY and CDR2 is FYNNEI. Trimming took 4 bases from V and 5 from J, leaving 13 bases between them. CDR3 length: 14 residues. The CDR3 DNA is TGTGCCAGCAGTGCCCGCATACAGGGAGATACGCAGTATTTT. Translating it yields CASSARIQGDTQYF.

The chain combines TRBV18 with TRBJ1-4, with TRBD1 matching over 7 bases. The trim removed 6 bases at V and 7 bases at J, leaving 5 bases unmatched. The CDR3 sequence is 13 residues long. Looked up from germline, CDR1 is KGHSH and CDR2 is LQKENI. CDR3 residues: CASSGQSREKLFF. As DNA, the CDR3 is TGTGCCAGCTCGGGACAGTCACGTGAAAAACTGTTTTTT.

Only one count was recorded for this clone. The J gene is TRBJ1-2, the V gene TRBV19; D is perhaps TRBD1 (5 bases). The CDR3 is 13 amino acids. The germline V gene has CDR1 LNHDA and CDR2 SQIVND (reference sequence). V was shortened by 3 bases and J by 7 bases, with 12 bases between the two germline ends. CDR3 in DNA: TGTGCCAGTAGTATCCAGGGTCTGTCTGGCTACACCTTC. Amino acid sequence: CASSIQGLSGYTF. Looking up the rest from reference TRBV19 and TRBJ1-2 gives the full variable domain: DGGITQSPKYLFRKEGQNVTLSCEQNLNHDAMYWYRQDPGQGLRLIYYSQIVNDFQKGDIAEGYSVSREKKESFPLTVTSAQKNPTAFYLCASSIQGLSGYTFGSGTRLTVV.

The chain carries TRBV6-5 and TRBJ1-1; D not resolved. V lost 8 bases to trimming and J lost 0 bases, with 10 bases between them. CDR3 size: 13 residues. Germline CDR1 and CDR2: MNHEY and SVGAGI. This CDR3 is CASGNYMNTEAFF. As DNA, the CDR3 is TGTGCCAGCGGCAACTACATGAACACTGAAGCTTTCTTT.

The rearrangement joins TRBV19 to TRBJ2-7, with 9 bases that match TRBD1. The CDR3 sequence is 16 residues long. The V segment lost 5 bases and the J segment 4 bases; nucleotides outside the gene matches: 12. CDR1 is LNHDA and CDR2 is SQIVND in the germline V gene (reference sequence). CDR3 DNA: TGTGCCAGTAGTGGCGCGGGACAGGGTTACGGATACGAGCAGTACTTC. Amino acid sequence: CASSGAGQGYGYEQYF.

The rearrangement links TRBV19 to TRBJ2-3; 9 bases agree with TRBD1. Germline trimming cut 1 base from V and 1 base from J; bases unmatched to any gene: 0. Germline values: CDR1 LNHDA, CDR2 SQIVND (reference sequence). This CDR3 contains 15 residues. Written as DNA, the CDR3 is TGTGCCAGTAGTATAGGGACAGGGGGCACAGATACGCAGTATTTT. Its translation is CASSIGTGGTDTQYF.

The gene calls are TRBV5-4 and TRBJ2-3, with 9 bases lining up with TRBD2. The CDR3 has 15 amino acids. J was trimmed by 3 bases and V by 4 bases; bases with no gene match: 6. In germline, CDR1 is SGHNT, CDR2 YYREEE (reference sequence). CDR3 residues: CASSLSGGWTDTQYF. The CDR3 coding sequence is TGTGCCAGCAGCCTTAGCGGGGGATGGACAGATACGCAGTATTTT. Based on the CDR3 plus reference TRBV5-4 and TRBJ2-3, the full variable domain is ETGVTQSPTHLIKTRGQQVTLRCSSQSGHNTVSWYQQALGQGPQFIFQYYREEENGRGNFPPRFSGLQFPNYSSELNVNALELDDSALYLCASSLSGGWTDTQYFGPGTRLTVL.

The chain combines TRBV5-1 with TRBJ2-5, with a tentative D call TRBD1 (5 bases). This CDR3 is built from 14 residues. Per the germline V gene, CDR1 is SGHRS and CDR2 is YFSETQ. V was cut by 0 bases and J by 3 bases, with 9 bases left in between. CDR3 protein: CASSLAGFEETQYF. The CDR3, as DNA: TGCGCCAGCAGCTTGGCAGGGTTCGAAGAGACCCAGTACTTC.